This TCR beta chain was identified during a study of T cell repertoires in cytomegalovirus infection. Study information: Both a matching HLA type and CMV infection were indicated by public TCR beta signatures.

TCRdb redid the calling of the reads with MiXCR, one entry per CDR3 protein. The sample contains approximately 1,000,000 distinct CDR3 sequences, around 32% of which appear only once. The CDR3 totals 16 residues. Germline V gene lookup returns CDR1 SGHVS and CDR2 FQNEAQ. Trimming removed 1 base from V and 2 bases from J, with 12 bases in between. This clonotype appeared many times. Its antigen is unknown. The chain combines TRBV7-8 with TRBJ2-1; D is undetermined. This clonotype was obtained from a human donor in good health (CMV status not recorded). Some clones in this sample may be carry-over from other donors' samples. Sequenced material: cultured CD8+ T cells from PBMCs, taken from culture after CMV antigen stimulation. This CDR3 reads CASSLDEADPYNEQFF. The CDR3 coding sequence is TGTGCCAGCAGCTTAGACGAGGCGGACCCCTACAATGAGCAGTTCTTC. Complete variable domain (other parts from reference TRBV7-8 and TRBJ2-1): GAGVSQSPRYKVAKRGQDVALRCDPISGHVSLFWYQQALGQGPEFLTYFQNEAQLDKSGLPSDRFFAERPEGSVSTLKIQRTQQEDSAVYLCASSLDEADPYNEQFFGPGTRLTVL.